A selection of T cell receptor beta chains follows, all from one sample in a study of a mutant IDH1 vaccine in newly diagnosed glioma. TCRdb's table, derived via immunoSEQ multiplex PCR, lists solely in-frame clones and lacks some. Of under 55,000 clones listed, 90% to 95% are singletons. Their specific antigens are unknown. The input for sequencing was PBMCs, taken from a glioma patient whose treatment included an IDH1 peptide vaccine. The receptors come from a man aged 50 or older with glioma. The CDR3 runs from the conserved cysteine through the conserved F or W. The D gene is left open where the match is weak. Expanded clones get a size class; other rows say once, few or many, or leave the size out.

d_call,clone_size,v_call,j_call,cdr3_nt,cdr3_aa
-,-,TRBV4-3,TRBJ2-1,TGCGCCAGCAGCCAAGGAGGGAATGAGCAGTTCTTC,CASSQGGNEQFF
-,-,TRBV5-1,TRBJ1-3,TGCGCCAGCAGCTTCCGTGAGCTGAGCTCTGGAAACACCATATATTTT,CASSFRELSSGNTIYF
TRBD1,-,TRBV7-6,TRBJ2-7,TGTGCCAGCAGCTCGACAGGGCGGTACGAGCAGTACTTC,CASSSTGRYEQYF
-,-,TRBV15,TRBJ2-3,TGTGCCACCAGCAGAGAAGGGCGCCGCGACTGGGTCAGCACAGATACGCAGTATTTT,CATSREGRRDWVSTDTQYF
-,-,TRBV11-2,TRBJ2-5,TGTGCCAGCACCGCAATCGCTATAGCGGAGACCCAGTACTTC,CASTAIAIAETQYF
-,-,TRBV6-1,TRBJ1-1,TGTGCCAGCAGTGAGGCTGGGGGGCTGAGGACTGAAGCTTTCTTT,CASSEAGGLRTEAFF
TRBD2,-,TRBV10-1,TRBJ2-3,TGCGCCACCCAGACTAGCGGGAGGGCCGAGACAGATACGCAGTATTTT,CATQTSGRAETDTQYF
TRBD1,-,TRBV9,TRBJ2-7,TGTGCCAGCAGCGTAGAAGTGGCCACAGGGGCTAGCTCCTACGAGCAGTACTTC,CASSVEVATGASSYEQYF
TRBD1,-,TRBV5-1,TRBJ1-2,TGCGCCAGCAGCCCCGGACAGGCTAACTATGGCTACACCTTC,CASSPGQANYGYTF
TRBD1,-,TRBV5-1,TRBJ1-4,TGCGCCAGCAGCTCCGCCGGGACAGGAGGCGAAAAACTGTTTTTT,CASSSAGTGGEKLFF
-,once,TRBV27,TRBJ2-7,TGTGCCAGCAGTTTAGCCCCGGAGGGTTCCTACGAGCAGTACTTC,CASSLAPEGSYEQYF
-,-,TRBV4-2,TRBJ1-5,TGTGCCAGCAGCCAAGAGCGGGTAAGCAATCAGCCCCAGCATTTT,CASSQERVSNQPQHF
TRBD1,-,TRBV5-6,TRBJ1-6,TGTGCCAGCAGCTCCGGACAGGCAAACTCCTATAATTCACCCCTCCACTTT,CASSSGQANSYNSPLHF
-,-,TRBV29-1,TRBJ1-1,TGCAGCGGGGAGGGCGGAAACACTGAAGCTTTCTTT,CSGEGGNTEAFF
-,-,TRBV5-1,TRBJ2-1,TGCGCCAGCAGTAAGTTGGGCGATACGGGCGCTTACAATGAGCAGTTCTTC,CASSKLGDTGAYNEQFF
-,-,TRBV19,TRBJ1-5,TGTGCCAGTAGTATAGAGGCGCAGCCCTATCAGCCCCAGCATTTT,CASSIEAQPYQPQHF
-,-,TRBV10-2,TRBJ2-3,TGCGCCAGCAGTTGGCAGCCCACAGATACGCAGTATTTT,CASSWQPTDTQYF
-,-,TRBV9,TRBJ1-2,TGTGCCAGCAGCGTAGTCTCCGAGGGGGGCCACTATGGCTACACCTTC,CASSVVSEGGHYGYTF
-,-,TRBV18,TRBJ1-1,TGTGCCAGCTCATCCGGGGTGGACACTGAAGCTTTCTTT,CASSSGVDTEAFF
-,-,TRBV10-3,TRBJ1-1,TGTGCCATCACTGAGGGGGAAAGGGGCACTGAAGCTTTCTTT,CAITEGERGTEAFF
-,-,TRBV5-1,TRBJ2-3,TGCGCCAGCAGCTTGGGTGGGAGCACAGATACGCAGTATTTT,CASSLGGSTDTQYF
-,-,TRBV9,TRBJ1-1,TGTGCCAGCAGCGTAGGGGACGCCACTGAAGCTTTCTTT,CASSVGDATEAFF
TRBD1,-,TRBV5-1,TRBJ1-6,TGCGCCAGCAGCTCGACAGGGAAGGGGTATAATTCACCCCTCCACTTT,CASSSTGKGYNSPLHF
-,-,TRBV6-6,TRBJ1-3,TGTGCCACTCTACTAAATCGGGACACCATATATTTT,CATLLNRDTIYF
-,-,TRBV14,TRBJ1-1,TGTGCCAGCAGCCGGGGCCCGAACACTGAAGCTTTCTTT,CASSRGPNTEAFF
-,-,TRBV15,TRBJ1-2,TGTGCCACCAGCAAAGGACTGGAGAACTATGGCTACACCTTC,CATSKGLENYGYTF
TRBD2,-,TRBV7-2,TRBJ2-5,TGTGCCAGCAGCTTAGAGCTAGCGGGAGCTGAGACCCAGTACTTC,CASSLELAGAETQYF
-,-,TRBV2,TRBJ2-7,TGTGCCAGCAGCTTAACAGGGAACCTCTACGAGCAGTACTTC,CASSLTGNLYEQYF
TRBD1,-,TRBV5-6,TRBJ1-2,TGTGCCAGCAGCTCGGACAGGTTATGGGGTGGCTACACCTTC,CASSSDRLWGGYTF
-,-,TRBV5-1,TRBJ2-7,TGCGCCAGCAGCTTGGTTATTGAGGGCCACGAGCAGTACTTC,CASSLVIEGHEQYF
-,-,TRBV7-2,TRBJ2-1,TGTGCCAGCAGCCCCACTAACGGACCCTACAATGAGCAGTTCTTC,CASSPTNGPYNEQFF
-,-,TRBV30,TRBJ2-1,TGTGCCTGGAAGGGGGACTATTACAATGAGCAGTTCTTC,CAWKGDYYNEQFF
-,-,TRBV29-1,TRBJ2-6,TGCAGCGTTAAGGGCCCGAGGGCCTCTGGGGCCAACGTCCTGACTTTC,CSVKGPRASGANVLTF
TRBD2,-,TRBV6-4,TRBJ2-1,TGTGCCAGCAGTGCACAACTAGCGGGAGCGGGCTATGAGCAGTTCTTC,CASSAQLAGAGYEQFF
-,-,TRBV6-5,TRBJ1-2,TGTGCCAGCATGCGGGGTTTGGCTTCCTATGGCTACACCTTC,CASMRGLASYGYTF
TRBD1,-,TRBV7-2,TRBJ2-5,TGTGCCAGCAGCTTCGGACAGGGTCTAGAGACCCAGTACTTC,CASSFGQGLETQYF
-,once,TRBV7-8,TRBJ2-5,TGTGCCAGCAGCACCCGGGGTCGCCAAGAGACCCAGTACTTC,CASSTRGRQETQYF